This T cell receptor (beta chain) was sequenced for a study of CD8 T cells in Susac syndrome. Germline CDR1 reads GTSNPN; CDR2 reads SVGIG (reference sequence). J lost 0 bases, V lost 2 bases, and 8 bases had no gene match. The CDR3 loop spans 16 amino acids. The authors sequenced TCR beta from blood CD8+ and CD4+ T cells. The multiple sclerosis controls were treatment-naive patients, and their relapsing-remitting disease was stable or active. Through negative isolation, CD4+ and CD8+ T cells were obtained, while TEMRA cells were enriched using FACS. About 0.45 to 1 ug RNA was reverse transcribed with random hexamers. Across 54 Vbeta and 13 Jbeta, TCR beta CDR3 was amplified with immunoSEQ multiplex PCR. TCRdb re-called the immunoSEQ multiplex PCR reads with MiXCR, one entry per CDR3 protein. Among 200,000 to 250,000 distinct CDR3 sequences listed, just over 90% were seen once.

The gene calls are TRBV30 and TRBJ1-1; 8 nucleotides match TRBD1. The clonotype was recovered from a human donor with multiple sclerosis. The sequenced sample was CD4+ T cells from PBMCs. As DNA, the CDR3 is TGTGCCTGGAGTCCCCTCGGACAGGGTATGAACACTGAAGCTTTCTTT. This translates into CAWSPLGQGMNTEAFF.